This T cell receptor (beta chain) came from a study of OX40 agonist ivuxolimab in advanced cancers. Overall study context: An anti-OX40 (CD134) antibody with agonistic activity, ivuxolimab, was administered to patients.

Clones were read by immunoSEQ multiplex PCR, and TCRdb kept only the in-frame ones, dropping some. The data contain roughly 20,000 clones, approximately 79% of them seen just once; the ten biggest clones take up 11% to 15%. The sequencing used CD4+ or CD8+ T cells sorted from blood, collected in a trial of the OX40 agonist ivuxolimab. The receptor was derived from an adult with an advanced solid tumor such as melanoma, head and neck, liver or kidney cancer.

CDR3 DNA sequence: TGTGCCAGCAGTGAAAGGTTGCAGGGCAATCAGCCCCAGCATTTT. Protein: CASSERLQGNQPQHF. V is TRBV6-1 and J is TRBJ1-5; D ambiguous. CDR1 is MNHNS and CDR2 is SASEGT in the germline V gene. This CDR3 has 15 amino acids. The V end was cut by 2 bases, the J end by 2 bases, with 10 bases between.